This passage covers 25 T cell receptor beta chains from one sample sequenced in a study of T cell changes during pregnancy in multiple sclerosis. TCRdb keeps only in-frame clones here, not all; method: immunoSEQ multiplex PCR. The sample contains around 110,000 clones, 85% to 95% of which appear only once. Sequenced here: peripheral blood, sampled in the third trimester of pregnancy. Every receptor here comes from a female donor in good health, enrolled as a control in a pregnancy study.

The chain links TRBV30 to TRBJ1-5; D gene unclear. CDR1 GTSNPN and CDR2 SVGIG come from the germline V gene (reference sequence). The V gene lost 0 bases and the J gene lost 0 bases, with 9 bases spanning the gap. CDR3 size: 15 residues. The CDR3 bases are TGTGCCTGGAGTGTGGGCTCATATAGCAATCAGCCCCAGCATTTT. Encoded protein: CAWSVGSYSNQPQHF.

The chain recombines TRBV4-2 with TRBJ2-7; TRBD2 aligns across 11 bases. Germline V gives CDR1 LGHNA, CDR2 YNFKEQ. Unmatched junction bases numbered 7, after V lost 3 bases and J lost 0 bases. The CDR3 is 17 amino acids. The CDR3 region is CASSQVSGGGLSYEQYF. CDR3 in DNA: TGTGCCAGCAGCCAGGTTAGCGGGGGGGGTCTCTCCTACGAGCAGTACTTC.

V gene TRBV4-1 combines with J gene TRBJ2-5; D not resolved. CDR1 is MGHRA and CDR2 is YSYEKL in the germline V gene. This CDR3 is built from 15 residues. The germline V and J ends were trimmed by 0 bases and 2 bases, with 10 bases remaining between them. The CDR3 DNA reads TGCGCCAGCAGCCAAGACTGGGCCTTACAAGAGACCCAGTACTTC. Its translation is CASSQDWALQETQYF.

This clone was observed a single time. This chain joins TRBV12-5 and TRBJ2-5; 8 bases match TRBD2. Germline trimming cut 0 bases from V and 5 bases from J; bases unmatched to any gene: 14. There are 18 residues in the CDR3. CDR1 and CDR2 (germline): LGHNT, FRNRAP. The CDR3 region has the DNA TGTGCTAGTGGTTTGGTAAAAGGGGGACGGGGGGGCGGTGAGACCCAGTACTTC. It encodes CASGLVKGGRGGGETQYF.

This sequence joins TRBV30 and TRBJ2-1; 9 positions match TRBD2. Germline V gives CDR1 GTSNPN, CDR2 SVGIG (reference sequence). With V trimmed by 1 base and J by 8 bases, 9 bases remained unmatched. The CDR3 contains 15 residues. The CDR3 DNA is TGTGCCTGGAGTGGGGTAGCGGGGGTCCTGTATGAGCAGTTCTTC. It codes for CAWSGVAGVLYEQFF. The full variable domain, its missing parts supplied by reference TRBV30 and TRBJ2-1, is SQTIHQWPATLVQPVGSPLSLECTVEGTSNPNLYWYRQAAGRGLQLLFYSVGIGQISSEVPQNLSASRPQDRQFILSSKKLLLSDSGFYLCAWSGVAGVLYEQFFGPGTRLTVL.

This clone came up once. The rearrangement joins TRBV9 to TRBJ1-4; a possible D gene is TRBD1 (6 bases). Looked up from germline, CDR1 is SGDLS and CDR2 is YYNGEE. The V gene lost 5 bases and the J gene lost 3 bases, with 11 bases spanning the gap. This CDR3 is built from 14 residues. CDR3 loop: CASRGGGSNEKLFF. The CDR3 nucleotides are TGTGCCAGCAGGGGAGGGGGATCTAATGAAAAACTGTTTTTT.

V usage is TRBV7-2 and J usage is TRBJ2-7; tentatively, D is TRBD1 (6 bases). This CDR3 is 13 amino acids long. Germline CDR1 and CDR2: SGHTA and FQGNSA. Trimming removed 4 bases at V and 3 bases at J, with 10 bases between. CDR3 region: CASSSGQFYEQYF. The CDR3 DNA reads as TGTGCCAGCAGCTCCGGACAGTTCTACGAGCAGTACTTC.

This chain links TRBV29-1 with TRBJ1-1; D is unclear. V was pared by 7 bases and J by 1 base, with 25 bases between. This CDR3 region has 17 residues. Germline lookup yields CDR1 SQVTM and CDR2 ANQGSEA. The CDR3 region has the DNA TGCAGCGCCCCACCGGTTTTGACGGAACGAGGGAACACTGAAGCTTTCTTT. Translated, it gives CSAPPVLTERGNTEAFF. Filled out from reference TRBV29-1 and TRBJ1-1, the complete variable domain reads SAVISQKPSRDICQRGTSLTIQCQVDSQVTMMFWYRQQPGQSLTLIATANQGSEATYESGFVIDKFPISRPNLTFSTLTVSNMSPEDSSIYLCSAPPVLTERGNTEAFFGQGTRLTVV.

The chain joins TRBV7-9 to TRBJ1-1; D remains unclear. Deletions cut 1 base from V and 5 bases from J, with 5 bases between. The CDR3 loop spans 12 amino acids. Germline CDR1 reads SEHNR; CDR2 reads FQNEAQ (reference sequence). The CDR3 DNA reads as TGTGCCAGCAGCTTAGTGAGGACTGAAGCTTTCTTT. Amino acid sequence: CASSLVRTEAFF.

This chain joins TRBV2 and TRBJ2-1; a possible D gene is TRBD2 (6 bases). The germline V and J ends were trimmed by 6 bases and 6 bases, with 18 bases remaining between them. The CDR3 has 15 amino acids. Germline V lookup: CDR1 SNHLY, CDR2 FYNNEI. CDR3 sequence (DNA): TGTGCCAGCAGGGTACTAGCCAAATCCCCCAATGAGCAGTTCTTC. Its translation: CASRVLAKSPNEQFF. The full variable domain, in which reference TRBV2 and TRBJ2-1 provide the parts outside the CDR3, is EPEVTQTPSHQVTQMGQEVILRCVPISNHLYFYWYRQILGQKVEFLVSFYNNEISEKSEIFDDQFSVERPDGSNFTLKIRSTKLEDSAMYFCASRVLAKSPNEQFFGPGTRLTVL.

The chain is built from TRBV4-2 and TRBJ1-2, with D tentatively TRBD1 (5 bases). Trimming removed 4 bases at V and 6 bases at J, with 12 bases between. The V gene's germline CDR1 is LGHNA and CDR2 YNFKEQ. The CDR3 spans 13 residues. The CDR3 loop reads CASSPERQHGYTF. Written as DNA, the CDR3 is TGTGCCAGCAGCCCAGAAAGACAGCATGGCTACACCTTC.

The V gene is TRBV6-1, the J gene TRBJ2-1; TRBD1 aligns across 8 bases. Germline V CDR1 and CDR2: MNHNS, SASEGT. The CDR3 covers 15 residues. V shed 4 bases and J 6 bases; nucleotides not matched to a gene: 8. The CDR3 loop is CASSAPGTGGNEQFF. CDR3 nucleotide sequence: TGTGCCAGCAGTGCCCCCGGGACAGGTGGCAATGAGCAGTTCTTC.

The rearrangement uses TRBV5-1 and TRBJ2-7; tentative D call: TRBD1 (6 bases). Germline V lookup: CDR1 SGHRS, CDR2 YFSETQ. This CDR3 spans 15 amino acids. The V end lost 4 bases, the J end lost 4 bases, and 18 bases lay between the germline ends. This CDR3 is CASSPRDTLTYEQYF. CDR3 nucleotide sequence: TGCGCCAGCAGCCCTAGGGACACCCTAACGTACGAGCAGTACTTC.

The chain couples TRBV4-3 to TRBJ2-6; maybe TRBD1 (6 bases). Trimming shortened V by 0 bases and J by 4 bases, and 10 bases separated the two germline ends. Looked up from germline, CDR1 is LGHNA and CDR2 is YSLEER. The CDR3 is 16 amino acids. The CDR3 DNA reads TGCGCCAGCAGCCAAGACCAGGGGACCGGGGCCAACGTCCTGACTTTC. It yields the protein CASSQDQGTGANVLTF.

This chain uses TRBV5-8 with TRBJ1-2, with a possible D match to TRBD1 (6 bases). V lost 7 bases and J lost 7, with 14 bases in between. The CDR3 consists of 12 residues. Germline V gene sequence: CDR1 SGHTS, CDR2 YDEGEE. As DNA, the CDR3 is TGTGCCAGCGTAGCAGGGGCGGTTGGCTACACCTTC. Residues: CASVAGAVGYTF.

This chain connects TRBV18 to TRBJ1-5; D is perhaps TRBD1 (6 bases). The germline CDR1 and CDR2 sequences are KGHSH and LQKENI. This CDR3 has 15 residues. Trimming removed 6 bases at V and 3 bases at J, with 15 bases between. This CDR3 reads CASSPTGLNNQPQHF. The CDR3 region has the DNA TGTGCCAGCTCCCCCACAGGGCTTAACAATCAGCCCCAGCATTTT.

The chain carries TRBV27 and TRBJ1-1; 10 positions match TRBD1. The V and J ends lost 3 bases and 1 base, in that order; junction bases with no gene match: 5. The CDR3 covers 16 residues. Looked up from germline, CDR1 is MNHEY and CDR2 is SMNVEV (reference sequence). The CDR3 nucleotides read TGTGCCAGCAGTTTGGGGACAGGGGCGGAGAACACTGAAGCTTTCTTT. This codes for CASSLGTGAENTEAFF.

This rearrangement joins TRBV4-3 to TRBJ2-2, with D tentatively TRBD2 (5 bases). V shed 1 base and J shed 2 bases, with 8 bases lying between them. The CDR3 length is 15 residues. Germline V gene data show CDR1 as LGHNA and CDR2 as YSLEER. For the CDR3, the DNA is TGCGCCAGCAGCCAAGGGAGGTCCAACACCGGGGAGCTGTTTTTT. Translating it yields CASSQGRSNTGELFF.

The rearrangement uses TRBV5-1 and TRBJ1-1; TRBD1 aligns across 7 bases. Germline V gives CDR1 SGHRS, CDR2 YFSETQ. V shed 0 bases, J shed 1 base, and the junction held 3 bases outside the gene matches. This CDR3 is 15 amino acids long. CDR3 region: CASSLEGQSNTEAFF. The DNA of the CDR3 is TGCGCCAGCAGCTTGGAGGGACAGTCGAACACTGAAGCTTTCTTT.

The chain couples TRBV5-1 to TRBJ1-1; 8 bases line up with TRBD1. V lost 0 bases, J lost 1 base, and 5 bases stayed unmatched. Germline V lookup: CDR1 SGHRS, CDR2 YFSETQ. The CDR3 extends over 16 amino acids. DNA for the CDR3: TGCGCCAGCAGCTTGGACAGGGGGAATGGGAACACTGAAGCTTTCTTT. Its protein product is CASSLDRGNGNTEAFF.

Here the CDR3 reads CASSVEGLAASYEQYF. The DNA for the CDR3 is TGTGCCAGCAGCGTAGAGGGACTAGCGGCAAGCTACGAGCAGTACTTC. The V call is TRBV9, the J call TRBJ2-7; 11 bases line up with TRBD2. Germline lookup yields CDR1 SGDLS and CDR2 YYNGEE. The CDR3 extends over 16 amino acids. The V gene end was trimmed by 0 bases and the J gene end by 3 bases; junction bases not matched to a gene: 5.

The J gene is TRBJ2-2, the V gene TRBV9, with 8 bases aligning to TRBD1. The length of the CDR3 is 14 residues. V was pared by 3 bases and J by 3 bases, with 1 base of the junction left unmatched. Germline CDR1 reads SGDLS; CDR2 reads YYNGEE. The CDR3 spells CASSGQGYTGELFF. The DNA for the CDR3 is TGTGCCAGCAGCGGACAGGGGTACACCGGGGAGCTGTTTTTT. Full variable domain (rest looked up from reference TRBV9 and TRBJ2-2): DSGVTQTPKHLITATGQRVTLRCSPRSGDLSVYWYQQSLDQGLQFLIQYYNGEERAKGNILERFSAQQFPDLHSELNLSSLELGDSALYFCASSGQGYTGELFFGEGSRLTVL.

This chain links TRBV5-4 with TRBJ2-2; 8 bases match TRBD2. J was trimmed by 7 bases and V by 2 bases; bases with no gene match: 10. The CDR3 runs to 16 residues. In germline, CDR1 is SGHNT, CDR2 YYREEE (reference sequence). This CDR3 is CASSFGGGPGSGELFF. In DNA, the CDR3 is TGTGCCAGCAGCTTCGGCGGGGGGCCCGGAAGCGGGGAGCTGTTTTTT.

This clone was found once. The rearrangement links TRBV2 to TRBJ2-7; 8 positions match TRBD1. The trim removed 3 bases at V and 4 bases at J, leaving 11 bases unmatched. This CDR3 region has 16 residues. Germline-derived CDR1 and CDR2 are SNHLY and FYNNEI. CDR3 coding DNA: TGTGCCAGCAGTGACTTTTATGACAGGGGATCTTACGAGCAGTACTTC. It codes for CASSDFYDRGSYEQYF.

The chain couples TRBV19 to TRBJ2-5; the D gene is possibly TRBD2 (5 bases). This CDR3 is 13 amino acids long. V lost 1 base, J lost 3 bases, and 6 bases lay in between. Germline CDR1 and CDR2: LNHDA and SQIVND (reference sequence). The CDR3 bases are TGTGCCAGTAGTATAGTCGGGAAAGAGACCCAGTACTTC. Translation gives CASSIVGKETQYF.